This T cell receptor (beta chain) was identified during a study of radiotherapy plus CTLA-4 blockade in lung cancer (dated by TCRdb to 2016 to 2019). At the level of the whole study: Objective responses occurred in roughly 19% of enrolled patients, and around 30% achieved disease control.

Libraries were built with the immunoSEQ multiplex PCR assay. TCRdb obtained this table from immuneACCESS and retained in-frame rearrangements with V and J assigned. These tables miss some clones; where compared with another copy, unresolved V genes account for less than half of the shortfall, and the remainder is unexplained. The sample includes 25,000 to 35,000 clones, with less than 80% observed a single time. The ten most abundant clones make up under 8% of the sample. Study-wide conclusions, independent of this receptor: After treatment with radiotherapy and ipilimumab, TCR clones that originated in tumors expanded in peripheral blood. Early dynamic changes in blood T cell clones, together with increased serum interferon-beta after radiation, were reported as the strongest predictors of response.

Comments on this clone: Its antigen is currently not known. Base qualities are not recorded, but no much larger clone differs from it by a single base.

Focal radiation therapy combined with CTLA-4 blockade (ipilimumab) was tested in patients with chemo-refractory metastatic non-small-cell lung cancer. CDR1 and CDR2 were assigned from the germline V gene as MGHDK and SYGVNS. Reading from cysteine to phenylalanine, the CDR3 counts 14 amino acids. The sequence is cut down to CDR3 DNA, 42 bases in frame from base 1. V is reduced by 1 base and J by 7 bases, leaving a spacing of 13 bases between them. The receptor's source is a human donor with non-small cell lung cancer who had stable disease on radiotherapy plus ipilimumab. Sequencing was performed on peripheral blood, taken from a patient treated with radiotherapy plus ipilimumab. The V and J genes are TRBV25-1 and TRBJ1-2; tentative D gene TRBD1, with 5 bases matching. The CDR3 region reads CASSELAGPVGYTF. The base sequence is TGTGCCAGCAGTGAATTGGCAGGGCCGGTTGGCTACACCTTC.